A selection of T cell receptor beta chains follows, all from one sample in a study of persistence of HIV-infected CD4 T cells. Sequencing was performed with immunoSEQ multiplex PCR; in TCRdb, only in-frame clones are kept and a portion is missing. This table has 30,000 to 35,000 clones, roughly 82% appearing once. The antigens for these receptors are not known. The specimen comprised CD4+ T cells sorted from PBMCs after approximately 18-hour stimulation, sampled from a patient who received antiretroviral therapy. The receptors here all came from an adult man with HIV who was CMV-seropositive. The CDR3 runs from the conserved cysteine through the conserved F or W.

V: TRBV18
length: 13
CDR3: CASSPGQQETQYF

V: TRBV3-1/TRBV3-2
length: 21
CDR3: CASSQEGLAGYITANTGELFF

V: TRBV5-1
length: 14
CDR3: CASSTGGRSYGYTF

V: TRBV19
length: 14
CDR3: CASSTRTESNEQFF

V: TRBV28
length: 13
CDR3: CASSRVLGQPQHF

V: TRBV29-1
length: 11
CDR3: CSVDSGETQYF

V: TRBV30
length: 12
CDR3: CAWSVTHQPQHF

V: TRBV7-2
length: 14
CDR3: CASSLEGGRTEAFF

V: TRBV12-3/TRBV12-4
length: 11
CDR3: CASTSTGELFF

V: TRBV29-1
length: 12
CDR3: CSVEDLRNTIYF

V: TRBV7-9
length: 15
CDR3: CASSLLAGANNEQFF

V: TRBV7-2
length: 16
CDR3: CASSPLQGAQGNTIYF

V: TRBV3-1/TRBV3-2
length: 13
CDR3: CASSAMMNTEAFF

V: TRBV5-1
length: 13
CDR3: CASSLDGWQPQHF

V: TRBV4-3
length: 16
CDR3: CASSRTYRGSTDTQYF

V: TRBV11-3
length: 13
CDR3: CASSQVSGTEAFF

V: TRBV29-1
length: 17
CDR3: CSVARLAGAQLQETQYF